This T cell receptor beta chain was sequenced in a study of T cells in Graves' hyperthyroidism and ophthalmopathy. Overall study findings and caveats: Researchers found most expanded thyroid clonotypes above 0.001 in blood as well.

V trimming: 0 bases; J trimming: 5 bases; junction bases outside the gene matches: 5. Germline V gene data show CDR1 as LNHNV and CDR2 as YYDKDF (reference sequence). The CDR3 consists of 16 residues. Thyroid ultrasound and orbital computed tomography, with clinical symptoms and serum thyroxine and TRAb, informed diagnoses. Researchers took RNA transcripts and amplified the TCR beta CDR3 regions from them. HTBI primers drove first-round RT-PCR of the TCR CDR3. Each CDR3 protein gets one entry after TCRdb re-called the multiplex PCR reads with MiXCR. The sample consists of 330,000 or so distinct CDR3 sequences, about a sixth of them appearing once. A word on this clonotype: What it binds is unknown.

The rearrangement joins TRBV15 to TRBJ2-7; 12 bases map to TRBD1. The sequencing sample was made of blood. The sequence derives from a woman in her thirties or forties with Graves' ophthalmopathy. In DNA form, the CDR3 reads TGTGCCACCAGCAGAGATAGGGGACAGGGGGCCAACGAGCAGTACTTC. This gives the protein CATSRDRGQGANEQYF.